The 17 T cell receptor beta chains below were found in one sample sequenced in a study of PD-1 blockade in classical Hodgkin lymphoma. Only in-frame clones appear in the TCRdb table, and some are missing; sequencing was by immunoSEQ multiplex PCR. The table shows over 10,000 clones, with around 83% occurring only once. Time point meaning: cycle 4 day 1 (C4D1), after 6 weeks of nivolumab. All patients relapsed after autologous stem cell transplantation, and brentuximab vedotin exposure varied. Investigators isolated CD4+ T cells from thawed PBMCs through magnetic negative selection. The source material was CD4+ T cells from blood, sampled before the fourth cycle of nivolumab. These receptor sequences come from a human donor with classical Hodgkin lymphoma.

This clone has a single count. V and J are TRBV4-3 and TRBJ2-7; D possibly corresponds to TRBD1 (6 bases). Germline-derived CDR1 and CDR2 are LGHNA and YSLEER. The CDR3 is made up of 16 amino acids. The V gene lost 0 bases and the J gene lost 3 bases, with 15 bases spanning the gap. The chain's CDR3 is CASSQEGRAGVYEQYF. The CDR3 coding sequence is TGCGCCAGCAGCCAAGAGGGTCGGGCAGGGGTCTACGAGCAGTACTTC.

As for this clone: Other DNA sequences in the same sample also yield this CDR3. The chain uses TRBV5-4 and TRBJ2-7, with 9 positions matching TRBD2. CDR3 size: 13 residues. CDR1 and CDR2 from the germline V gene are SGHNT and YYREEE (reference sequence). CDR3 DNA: TGTGCATTGGGGCGGGGGGGAACTTACGAGCAGTACTTC. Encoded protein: CALGRGGTYEQYF.

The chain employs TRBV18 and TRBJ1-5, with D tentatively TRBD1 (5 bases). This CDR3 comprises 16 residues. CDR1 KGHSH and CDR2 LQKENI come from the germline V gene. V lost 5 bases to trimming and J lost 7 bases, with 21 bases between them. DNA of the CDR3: TGTGCCAGCTCAAGAACAGGATCCGGGTTGGGCCAGCCCCAGCATTTT. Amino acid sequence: CASSRTGSGLGQPQHF. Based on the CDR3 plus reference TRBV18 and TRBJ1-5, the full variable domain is NAGVMQNPRHLVRRRGQEARLRCSPMKGHSHVYWYRQLPEEGLKFMVYLQKENIIDESGMPKERFSAEFPKEGPSILRIQQVVRGDSAAYFCASSRTGSGLGQPQHFGDGTRLSIL.

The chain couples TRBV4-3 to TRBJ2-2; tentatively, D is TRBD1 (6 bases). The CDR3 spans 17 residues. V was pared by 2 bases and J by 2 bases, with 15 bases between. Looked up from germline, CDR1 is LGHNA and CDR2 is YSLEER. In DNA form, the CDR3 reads TGCGCCAGCAGCCAACTTCCACGGGACAAAAACACCGGGGAGCTGTTTTTT. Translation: CASSQLPRDKNTGELFF.

The CDR3 DNA is TGTGCCAGCAGCGTAAACCAGCAGGAGACCCAGTACTTC. It yields the protein CASSVNQQETQYF. This chain connects TRBV9 to TRBJ2-5, with no clear D. V was pared by 1 base and J by 5 bases, with 9 bases between. CDR3 length equals 13 residues. CDR1 SGDLS and CDR2 YYNGEE come from the germline V gene. Variable domain in full (rest from reference TRBV9 and TRBJ2-5): DSGVTQTPKHLITATGQRVTLRCSPRSGDLSVYWYQQSLDQGLQFLIQYYNGEERAKGNILERFSAQQFPDLHSELNLSSLELGDSALYFCASSVNQQETQYFGPGTRLLVL.

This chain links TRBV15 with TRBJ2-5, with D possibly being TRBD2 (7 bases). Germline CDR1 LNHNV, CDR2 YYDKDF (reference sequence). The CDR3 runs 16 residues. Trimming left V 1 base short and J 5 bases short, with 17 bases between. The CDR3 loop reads CATSRVGGLQTETQYF. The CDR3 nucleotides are TGTGCCACCAGCAGAGTGGGGGGGCTACAAACGGAGACCCAGTACTTC.

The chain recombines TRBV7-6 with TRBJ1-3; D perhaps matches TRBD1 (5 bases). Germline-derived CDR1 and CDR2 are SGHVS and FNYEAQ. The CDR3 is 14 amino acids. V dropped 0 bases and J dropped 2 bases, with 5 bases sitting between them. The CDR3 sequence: CASSLAGAGNTIYF. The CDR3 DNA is TGTGCCAGCAGCTTAGCGGGGGCTGGAAACACCATATATTTT.

CDR3 protein: CASSFGLAEYNEQFF. The CDR3 bases are TGTGCCAGCAGCTTTGGACTAGCGGAATACAATGAGCAGTTCTTC. V and J are TRBV7-9 and TRBJ2-1; 10 nucleotides agree with TRBD2. Germline V gives CDR1 SEHNR, CDR2 FQNEAQ (reference sequence). V shed 3 bases and J 4 bases; nucleotides not matched to a gene: 3. This CDR3 is built from 15 residues.

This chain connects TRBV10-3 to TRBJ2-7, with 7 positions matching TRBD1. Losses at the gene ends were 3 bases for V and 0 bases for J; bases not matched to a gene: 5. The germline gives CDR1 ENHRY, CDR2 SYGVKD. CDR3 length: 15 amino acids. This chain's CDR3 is CAISDTRDSSYEQYF. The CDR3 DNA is TGTGCCATCAGTGATACACGGGACAGCTCCTACGAGCAGTACTTC.

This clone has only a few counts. CDR3 DNA sequence: TGTGCCAGCAGGCCCTCCTCCGGGACGGCCAACTCACCCCTCCACTTT. This gives the protein CASRPSSGTANSPLHF. V and J are TRBV2 and TRBJ1-6; tentatively, D is TRBD1 (5 bases). CDR1 and CDR2 from the germline V gene are SNHLY and FYNNEI. This CDR3 has 16 amino acids. V was shortened by 6 bases and J by 10 bases, with 22 bases between the two germline ends.

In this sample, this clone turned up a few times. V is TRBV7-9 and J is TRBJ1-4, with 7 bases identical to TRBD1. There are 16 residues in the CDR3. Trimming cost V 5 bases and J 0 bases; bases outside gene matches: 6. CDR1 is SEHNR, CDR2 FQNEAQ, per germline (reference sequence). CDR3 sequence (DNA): TGTGCCAGCAGCCTTCGACAGGGAGCAACTAATGAAAAACTGTTTTTT. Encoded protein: CASSLRQGATNEKLFF.

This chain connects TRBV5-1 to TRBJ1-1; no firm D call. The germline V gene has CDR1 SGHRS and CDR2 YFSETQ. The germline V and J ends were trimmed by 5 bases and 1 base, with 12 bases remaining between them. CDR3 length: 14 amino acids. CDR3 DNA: TGCGCCAGCAGTTATATAAGTAGGAACACTGAAGCTTTCTTT. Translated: CASSYISRNTEAFF. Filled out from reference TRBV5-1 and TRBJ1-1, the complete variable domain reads KAGVTQTPRYLIKTRGQQVTLSCSPISGHRSVSWYQQTPGQGLQFLFEYFSETQRNKGNFPGRFSGRQFSNSRSEMNVSTLELGDSALYLCASSYISRNTEAFFGQGTRLTVV.

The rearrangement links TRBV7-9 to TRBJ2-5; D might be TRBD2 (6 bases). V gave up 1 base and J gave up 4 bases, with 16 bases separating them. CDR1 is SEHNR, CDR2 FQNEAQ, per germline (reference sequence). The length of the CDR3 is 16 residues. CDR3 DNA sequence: TGTGCCAGCAGCTTAGTAGGCTCTAGCGAGAGAGAGACCCAGTACTTC. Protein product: CASSLVGSSERETQYF.

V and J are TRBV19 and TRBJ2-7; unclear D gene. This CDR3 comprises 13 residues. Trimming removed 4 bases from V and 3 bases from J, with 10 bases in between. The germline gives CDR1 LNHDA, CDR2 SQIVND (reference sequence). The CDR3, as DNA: TGTGCCAGTAGTACAGGATACCGCTACGAGCAGTACTTC. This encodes CASSTGYRYEQYF.

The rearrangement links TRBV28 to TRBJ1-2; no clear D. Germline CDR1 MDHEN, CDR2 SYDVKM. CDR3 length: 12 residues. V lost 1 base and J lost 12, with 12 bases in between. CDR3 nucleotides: TGTGCCAGCAGTTTATCCCCGGGAACGGACACCTTC. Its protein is CASSLSPGTDTF.

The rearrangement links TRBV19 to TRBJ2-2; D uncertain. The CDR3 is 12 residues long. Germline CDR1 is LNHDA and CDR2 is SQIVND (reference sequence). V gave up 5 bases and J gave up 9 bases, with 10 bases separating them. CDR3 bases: TGTGCCAGTAGTGCCTTAGGAAGGGAGCTGTTTTTT. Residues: CASSALGRELFF.

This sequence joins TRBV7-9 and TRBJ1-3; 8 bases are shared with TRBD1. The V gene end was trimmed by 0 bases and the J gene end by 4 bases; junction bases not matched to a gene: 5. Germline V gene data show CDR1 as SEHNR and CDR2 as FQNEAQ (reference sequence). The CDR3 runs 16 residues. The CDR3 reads CASSLAGQVSGNTIYF. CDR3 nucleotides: TGTGCCAGCAGCTTAGCGGGACAGGTCTCGGGAAACACCATATATTTT. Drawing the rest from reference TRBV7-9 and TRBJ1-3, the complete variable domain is DTGVSQNPRHKITKRGQNVTFRCDPISEHNRLYWYRQTLGQGPEFLTYFQNEAQLEKSRLLSDRFSAERPKGSFSTLEIQRTEQGDSAMYLCASSLAGQVSGNTIYFGEGSWLTVV.